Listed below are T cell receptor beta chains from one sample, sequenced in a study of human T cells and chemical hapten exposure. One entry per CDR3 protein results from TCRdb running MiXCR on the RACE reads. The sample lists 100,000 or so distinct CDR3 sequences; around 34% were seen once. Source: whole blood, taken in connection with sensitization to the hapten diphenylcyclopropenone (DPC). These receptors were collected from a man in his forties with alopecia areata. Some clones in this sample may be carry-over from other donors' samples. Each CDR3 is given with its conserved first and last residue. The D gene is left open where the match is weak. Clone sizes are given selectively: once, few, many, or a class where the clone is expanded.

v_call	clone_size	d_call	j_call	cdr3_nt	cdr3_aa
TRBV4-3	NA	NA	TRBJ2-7	TGCGCCAGCAGCCAAGATCCAGGGGTCTACGAGCAGTACTTC	CASSQDPGVYEQYF
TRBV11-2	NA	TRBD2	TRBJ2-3	TGTGCCAGTTCCGACGCGGGAGAGGTTGGGACTAGCACAGATACGCAGTATTTT	CASSDAGEVGTSTDTQYF
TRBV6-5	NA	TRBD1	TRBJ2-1	TGTGCCAGCAGCCGCTACAGGGGTGGGTCCTACAATGAGCAGTTCTTC	CASSRYRGGSYNEQFF
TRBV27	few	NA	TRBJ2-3	TGTGCCAGCAGTTCCCACACAGATACGCAGTATTTT	CASSSHTDTQYF
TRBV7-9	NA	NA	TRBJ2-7	TGTGCCAGCAGCTCCTACGGGAAGGCACTTAAAGATTACGAGCAGTACTTC	CASSSYGKALKDYEQYF
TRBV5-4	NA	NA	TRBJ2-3	TGTGCCAGCAGCGTGACTAGTTTAGCAGATACGCAGTATTTT	CASSVTSLADTQYF
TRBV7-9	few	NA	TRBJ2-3	TGTGCCAGCAGCTTAGCGCGGGGCGGCCCCGACACAGATACGCAGTATTTT	CASSLARGGPDTDTQYF
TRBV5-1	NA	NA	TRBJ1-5	TGCGCCAGCTCAAGGGGGGGGGCGAATCAGCCCCAGCATTTT	CASSRGGANQPQHF
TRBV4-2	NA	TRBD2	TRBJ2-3	TGTGCCAGCAGCCACCGATCGACTAGCGGCGGAACTTCGGACACAGATACGCAGTATTTT	CASSHRSTSGGTSDTDTQYF
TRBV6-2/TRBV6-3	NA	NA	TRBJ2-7	TGTGCCAGCAGTTACTCGGAGGTCGGGGGCGAGCAGTACTTC	CASSYSEVGGEQYF
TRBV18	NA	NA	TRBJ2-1	TGTGCCAGCTCACCACCGGGAGGAACCTACAATGAGCAGTTCTTC	CASSPPGGTYNEQFF
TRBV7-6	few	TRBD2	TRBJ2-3	TGTGCCAGCAGCCTTAAGACTAGCGGATCTAACCGGGCTAGCACAGATACGCAGTATTTT	CASSLKTSGSNRASTDTQYF
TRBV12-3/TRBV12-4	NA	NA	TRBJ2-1	TGTGCCAGCAGTTTAGCGCGGTCCTACAATGAGCAGTTCTTC	CASSLARSYNEQFF
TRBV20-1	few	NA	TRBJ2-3	TGCAGTACCCTTCCCCGGGATACGCAGTATTTT	CSTLPRDTQYF
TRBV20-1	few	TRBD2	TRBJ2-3	TGCAGTGCTAGAGATTTTAGCGGGATGCTGGATACGCAGTATTTT	CSARDFSGMLDTQYF
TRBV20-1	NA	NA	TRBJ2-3	TGCAGTGCTCGTATCGGGAGCACAGATACGCAGTATTTT	CSARIGSTDTQYF
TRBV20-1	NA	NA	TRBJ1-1	TGCAGTGCTAGAGGGATCTCGAACACTGAAGCTTTCTTT	CSARGISNTEAFF
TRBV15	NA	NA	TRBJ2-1	TGTGCCACCAGCAGAGAAGGAGGAAGGACTCCAATACCCTACAATGAGCAGTTCTTC	CATSREGGRTPIPYNEQFF
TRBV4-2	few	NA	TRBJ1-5	TGTGCCAGCAGCCGAGGGAGAGTAACCGTTAATCAGCCCCAGCATTTT	CASSRGRVTVNQPQHF
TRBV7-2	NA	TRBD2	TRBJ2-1	TGTGCCAGCAGTTCCATAGCGGGAGGGGGATGGAATGAGCAGTTCTTC	CASSSIAGGGWNEQFF
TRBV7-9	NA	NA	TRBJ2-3	TGTGCCAGCAGCCAGGTCCGGACCCAGGATACGCAGTATTTT	CASSQVRTQDTQYF
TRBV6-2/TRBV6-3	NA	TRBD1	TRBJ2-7	TGTGCCAGCATCCCACAGGGGCTGAGCTACGAGCAGTACTTC	CASIPQGLSYEQYF
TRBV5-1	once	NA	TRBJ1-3	TGCGCCAGCAGCCCTACAGTGAGCTCTGGAAACACCATATATTTT	CASSPTVSSGNTIYF
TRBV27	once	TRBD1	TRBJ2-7	TGTGCCAGCAGACCGGGACAGACTACCTACGAGCAGTACTTC	CASRPGQTTYEQYF
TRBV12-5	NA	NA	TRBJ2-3	TGTGCTAGTGGTTCATCCCCCGGGGCGGATACGCAGTATTTT	CASGSSPGADTQYF
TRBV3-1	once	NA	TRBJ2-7	TGTGCCAGCAGCCAGGGGGGGGCAGGGCAGTACTTC	CASSQGGAGQYF
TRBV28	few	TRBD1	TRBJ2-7	TGTGCCAGCAAAGGGGGCCCCGAGCAGTACTTC	CASKGGPEQYF
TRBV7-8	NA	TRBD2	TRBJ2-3	TGTGCCAGCAGCAGAGAGTCCCCCGGGAGGGCCGGGGATACGCAGTATTTT	CASSRESPGRAGDTQYF
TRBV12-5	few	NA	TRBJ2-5	TGTGCTAGTGCCTACGAGGGGGAGACCCAGTACTTC	CASAYEGETQYF
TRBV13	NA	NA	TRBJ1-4	TGTGCCAGCAGCTTACGTCGGGGCACTAATGAAAAACTGTTTTTT	CASSLRRGTNEKLFF
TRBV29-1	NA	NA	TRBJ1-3	TGCAGCGTTGTAGGTGGCTCTGGAAACACCATATATTTT	CSVVGGSGNTIYF
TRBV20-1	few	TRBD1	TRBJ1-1	TGCAGGGAAGACAGGGATGACACTGAAGCTTTCTTT	CREDRDDTEAFF
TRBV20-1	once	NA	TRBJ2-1	TGCAGTGCTAGTTTGGCGGGACCCAGCTACAATGAGCAGTTCTTC	CSASLAGPSYNEQFF
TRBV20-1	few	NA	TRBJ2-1	TGCAGTGCTAGAGGGACCGGTACAGGGATGGCTTTTGGTGAGCAGTTCTTC	CSARGTGTGMAFGEQFF
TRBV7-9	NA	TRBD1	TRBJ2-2	TGTGCCAGCAGCCGGGACAGGAACACCGGGGAGCTGTTTTTT	CASSRDRNTGELFF
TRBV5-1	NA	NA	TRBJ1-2	TGCGCCAGCAGCAAAGACATGAACTATGGCTACACCTTC	CASSKDMNYGYTF
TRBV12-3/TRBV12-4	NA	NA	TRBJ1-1	TGTGCCAGCAGCTCCGGGACAAGGGGCTCAAGGGGCACTGAAGCTTTCTTT	CASSSGTRGSRGTEAFF
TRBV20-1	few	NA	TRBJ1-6	TGCAGTGCTGGATCAGGGACCTTGGGGAATTCACCCCTCCACTTT	CSAGSGTLGNSPLHF
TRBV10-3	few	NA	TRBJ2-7	TGTGCCATCAGTGGGGACTACGAGCAGTACTTC	CAISGDYEQYF
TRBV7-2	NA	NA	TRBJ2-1	TGTGCCAGCGGGAACCGAAATTCCTACAATGAGCAGTTCTTC	CASGNRNSYNEQFF
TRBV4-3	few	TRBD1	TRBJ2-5	TGCGCCAGCAGCCCGCAACAGGGGGCGCGTGGAGAGACCCAGTACTTC	CASSPQQGARGETQYF
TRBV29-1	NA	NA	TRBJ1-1	TGCAGCGCCGGACAGTTCACTGAAGCTTTCTTT	CSAGQFTEAFF
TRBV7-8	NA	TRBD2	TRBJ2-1	TGTGCCAGCAGCCCCCGACTAGCGGGGGCCGGCAATGAGCAGTTCTTC	CASSPRLAGAGNEQFF
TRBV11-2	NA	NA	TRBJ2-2	TGTGCCAGCATGATGGGCACCGGGGAGCTGTTTTTT	CASMMGTGELFF
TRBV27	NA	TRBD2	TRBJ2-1	TGTGCCAGCCTCCCCTATACTCCCGGGACTAGCGGGAATGGGCAGTTCTTC	CASLPYTPGTSGNGQFF
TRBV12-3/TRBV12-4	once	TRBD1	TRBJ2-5	TGTGCCAGCAGTTTAGTAAGGGACAGGGCAGAGACCCAGTACTTC	CASSLVRDRAETQYF
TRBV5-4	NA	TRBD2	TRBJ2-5	TGTGCCAGCAGCCCCCGGACTAGCGGGATCGGGGAGACCCAGTACTTC	CASSPRTSGIGETQYF
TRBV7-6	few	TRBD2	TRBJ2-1	TGTGCCAGCAGTCGATTAAGTCTCGGAGCGGGAGGGCCCGATGAGCAGTTCTTC	CASSRLSLGAGGPDEQFF
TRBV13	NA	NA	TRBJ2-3	TGTGCCAGCACCAACAATGGCAGATCCAGCACAGATACGCAGTATTTT	CASTNNGRSSTDTQYF
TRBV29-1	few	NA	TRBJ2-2	TGCAGCGTTGTTTGGGGGGCGAGTAACATCGGGGAGCTGTTTTTT	CSVVWGASNIGELFF
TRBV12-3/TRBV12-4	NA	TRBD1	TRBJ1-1	TGTGCCAGCAGCCTCCGGACAGGGGGCTATGGCACTGAAGCTTTCTTT	CASSLRTGGYGTEAFF
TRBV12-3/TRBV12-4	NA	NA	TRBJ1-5	TGTGCCAGTAAATCTCCTAGTGGGCGAGGGCCCCAGCATTTT	CASKSPSGRGPQHF
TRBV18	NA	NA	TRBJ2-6	TGTGCCAGCTCACTGTCGACGGGGCTAGGAGGGGCCAACGTCCTGACTTTC	CASSLSTGLGGANVLTF
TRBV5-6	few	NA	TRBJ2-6	TGTGCCAGCAGGGGGGGTGCGGGCTCTGGGGCCAACGTCCTGACTTTC	CASRGGAGSGANVLTF
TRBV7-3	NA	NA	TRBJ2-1	TGTGCCAGCAGCCCACTAGCATCTTTCCACAATGAGCAGTTCTTC	CASSPLASFHNEQFF
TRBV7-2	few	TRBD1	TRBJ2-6	TGTGCCAGCAGCTCGCGACAGGGCTCAGGGGCCAACGTCCTGACTTTC	CASSSRQGSGANVLTF
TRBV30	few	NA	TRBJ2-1	TGTGCCTGGAGAAGGCGGATGCGTTGGGATGAGCAGTTCTTC	CAWRRRMRWDEQFF